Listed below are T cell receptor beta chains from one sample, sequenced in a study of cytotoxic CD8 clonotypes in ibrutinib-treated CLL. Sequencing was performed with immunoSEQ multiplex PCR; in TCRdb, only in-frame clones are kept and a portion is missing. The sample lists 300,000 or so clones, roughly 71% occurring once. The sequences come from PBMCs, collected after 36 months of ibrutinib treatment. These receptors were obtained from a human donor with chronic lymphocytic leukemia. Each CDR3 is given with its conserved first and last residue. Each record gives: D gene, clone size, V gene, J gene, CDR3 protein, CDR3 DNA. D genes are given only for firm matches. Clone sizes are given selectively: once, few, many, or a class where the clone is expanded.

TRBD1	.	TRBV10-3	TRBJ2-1	CAISDTGTGRYNEQFF	TGTGCCATCAGTGACACGGGGACAGGGCGATACAATGAGCAGTTCTTC
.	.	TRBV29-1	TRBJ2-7	CSAPQKAESNYEQYF	TGCAGCGCTCCCCAAAAGGCAGAGTCTAACTACGAGCAGTACTTC
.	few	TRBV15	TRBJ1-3	CATSSGTSWRDTIYF	TGTGCCACCAGCAGTGGGACGAGTTGGCGTGACACCATATATTTT
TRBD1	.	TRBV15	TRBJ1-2	CATSPTGVYGYTF	TGTGCCACCAGCCCTACAGGGGTCTATGGCTACACCTTC
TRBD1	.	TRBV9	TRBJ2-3	CASSATGIPSTDTQYF	TGTGCCAGCAGCGCGACAGGGATTCCTAGCACAGATACGCAGTATTTT
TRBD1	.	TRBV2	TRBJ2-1	CASSASAGTGSFF	TGTGCCAGCAGTGCAAGCGCAGGGACAGGGTCGTTCTTC
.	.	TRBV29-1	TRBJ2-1	CSVPFTSYYNEQFF	TGCAGCGTTCCATTTACTAGTTACTACAATGAGCAGTTCTTC
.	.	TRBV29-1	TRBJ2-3	CSVVWGSTDTQYF	TGCAGCGTTGTCTGGGGCAGCACAGATACGCAGTATTTT
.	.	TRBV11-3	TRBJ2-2	CASGRVRGSGELFF	TGTGCCAGCGGCAGGGTCAGGGGTTCCGGGGAGCTGTTTTTT
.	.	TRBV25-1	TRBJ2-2	CASSRRRDNTGELFF	TGTGCCAGCAGTCGGAGGAGGGATAACACCGGGGAGCTGTTTTTT
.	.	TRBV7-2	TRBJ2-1	CASSLGLNNEQFF	TGTGCCAGCAGCTTAGGACTCAACAATGAGCAGTTCTTC
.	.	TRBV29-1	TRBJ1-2	CSVEEGGNYGYTF	TGCAGCGTTGAAGAAGGGGGTAACTATGGCTACACCTTC
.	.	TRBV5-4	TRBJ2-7	CASSSSGQRVYEQYF	TGTGCCAGCAGCTCGAGCGGGCAAAGAGTATACGAGCAGTACTTC
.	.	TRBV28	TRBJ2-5	CASSTFRLETQYF	TGTGCCAGCAGTACATTCCGACTGGAGACCCAGTACTTC
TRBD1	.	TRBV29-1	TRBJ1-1	CSVESPTGGTLSFF	TGCAGCGTTGAATCTCCCACAGGGGGCACTCTTTCTTTCTTT
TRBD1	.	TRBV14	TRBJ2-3	CASSQRQGWTDTQYF	TGTGCCAGCAGCCAAAGACAGGGTTGGACAGATACGCAGTATTTT
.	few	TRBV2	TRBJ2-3	CASTLEFTGGTDTQYF	TGTGCCAGCACCCTTGAATTCACGGGGGGCACAGATACGCAGTATTTT
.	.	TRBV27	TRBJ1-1	CASRDGAFNTEAFF	TGTGCCAGCAGAGACGGGGCTTTTAACACTGAAGCTTTCTTT
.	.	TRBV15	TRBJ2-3	CATSRDRPFRDTQYF	TGTGCCACCAGCAGAGATCGACCCTTTCGAGATACGCAGTATTTT
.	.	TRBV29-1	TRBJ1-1	CSVTPGPMNTEAFF	TGCAGCGTGACTCCGGGACCGATGAACACTGAAGCTTTCTTT
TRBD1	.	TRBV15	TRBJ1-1	CATSRGQLEAFF	TGTGCCACCAGCAGGGGACAGCTTGAAGCTTTCTTT
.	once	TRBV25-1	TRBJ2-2	CASRSDNTNTGELFF	TGTGCCAGCCGCTCGGACAATACGAACACCGGGGAGCTGTTTTTT
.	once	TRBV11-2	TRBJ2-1	CASSLNSYNEQFF	TGTGCCAGCAGCTTAAACTCCTACAATGAGCAGTTCTTC
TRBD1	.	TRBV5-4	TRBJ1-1	CASSSGQGAHTEAFF	TGTGCCAGCAGCTCCGGACAGGGGGCACACACTGAAGCTTTCTTT
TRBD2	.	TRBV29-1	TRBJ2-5	CSAPLGRGRETQYF	TGCAGCGCCCCTTTGGGGAGGGGTCGAGAGACCCAGTACTTC
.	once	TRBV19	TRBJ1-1	CASRMVQPLTEAFF	TGTGCCAGTAGGATGGTCCAGCCGTTAACTGAAGCTTTCTTT
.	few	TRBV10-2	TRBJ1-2	CASSGASTTYGYTF	TGCGCCAGCAGTGGGGCCAGTACGACCTATGGCTACACCTTC
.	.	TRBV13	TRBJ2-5	CASSVYYQETQYF	TGTGCCAGCAGCGTCTACTACCAAGAGACCCAGTACTTC
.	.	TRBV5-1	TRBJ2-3	CASSLYLETDTQYF	TGCGCCAGCAGCTTGTACCTAGAAACAGATACGCAGTATTTT
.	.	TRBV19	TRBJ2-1	CASSIVHASSYNEQFF	TGTGCCAGTAGTATAGTACACGCGAGCTCCTACAATGAGCAGTTCTTC
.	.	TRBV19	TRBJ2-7	CASSIIPGEQYF	TGTGCCAGTAGTATAATTCCGGGTGAGCAGTACTTC
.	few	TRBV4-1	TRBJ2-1	CASSQELALGGEQFF	TGCGCCAGCAGCCAAGAACTAGCACTCGGGGGTGAGCAGTTCTTC
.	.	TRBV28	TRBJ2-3	CASSLEGVQDTQYF	TGTGCCAGCAGTCTGGAGGGGGTACAGGATACGCAGTATTTT
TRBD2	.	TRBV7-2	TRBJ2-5	CASSVSGRAETQYF	TGTGCCAGCAGCGTTAGCGGGAGGGCGGAGACCCAGTACTTC
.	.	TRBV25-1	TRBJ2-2	CASASHANTGELFF	TGTGCCAGCGCCTCTCACGCGAACACCGGGGAGCTGTTTTTT
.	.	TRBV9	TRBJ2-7	CASSVGELYEQYF	TGTGCCAGCAGCGTAGGGGAACTCTACGAGCAGTACTTC